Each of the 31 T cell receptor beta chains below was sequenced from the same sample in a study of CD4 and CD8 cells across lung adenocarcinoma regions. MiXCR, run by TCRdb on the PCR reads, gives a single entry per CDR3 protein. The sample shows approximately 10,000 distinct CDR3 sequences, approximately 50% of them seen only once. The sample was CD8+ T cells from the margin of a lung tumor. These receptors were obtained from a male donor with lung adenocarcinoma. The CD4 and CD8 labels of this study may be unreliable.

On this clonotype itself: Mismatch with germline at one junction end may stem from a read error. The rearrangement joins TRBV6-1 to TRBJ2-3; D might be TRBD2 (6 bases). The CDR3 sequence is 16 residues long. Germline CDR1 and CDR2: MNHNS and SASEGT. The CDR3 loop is CVSREAGSRDRDTQYF. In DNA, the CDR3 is TGTGTCAGCAGGGAAGCCGGGAGCCGGGACCGAGATACCCAGTATTTT.

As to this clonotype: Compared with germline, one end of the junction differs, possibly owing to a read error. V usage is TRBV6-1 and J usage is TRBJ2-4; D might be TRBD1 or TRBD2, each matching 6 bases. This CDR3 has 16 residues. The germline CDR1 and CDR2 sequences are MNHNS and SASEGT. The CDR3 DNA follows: TGTGTGAGCCGTGTCGCGGGGCCAGGGGCCAAAGATACGCAGTATTTC. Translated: CVSRVAGPGAKDTQYF.

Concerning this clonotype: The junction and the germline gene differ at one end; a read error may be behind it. The CDR3 region has the DNA TGTGCCCGGGCTGTGGGCTCAGATGCGCAGTATTTT. The encoded protein is CARAVGSDAQYF. V gene TRBV10-3 combines with J gene TRBJ2-3; D is undetermined. The CDR3 contains 12 residues. Germline CDR1 ENHRY, CDR2 SYGVKD.

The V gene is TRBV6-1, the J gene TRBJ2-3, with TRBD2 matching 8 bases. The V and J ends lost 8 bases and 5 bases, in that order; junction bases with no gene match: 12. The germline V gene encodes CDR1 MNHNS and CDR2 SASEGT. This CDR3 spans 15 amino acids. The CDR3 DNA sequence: TGTGCCAGCTGCAAAGGGGGACTAGAGCAAGATACGCAGTATTTT. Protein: CASCKGGLEQDTQYF.

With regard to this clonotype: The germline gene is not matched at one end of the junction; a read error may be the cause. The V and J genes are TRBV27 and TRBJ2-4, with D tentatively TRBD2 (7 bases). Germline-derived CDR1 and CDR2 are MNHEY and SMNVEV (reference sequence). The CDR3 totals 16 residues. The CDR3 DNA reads TGTGCCAGCACGGGTCGGGGGGCCCGTGCCAAAAACACTCAGTACTTC. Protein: CASTGRGARAKNTQYF.

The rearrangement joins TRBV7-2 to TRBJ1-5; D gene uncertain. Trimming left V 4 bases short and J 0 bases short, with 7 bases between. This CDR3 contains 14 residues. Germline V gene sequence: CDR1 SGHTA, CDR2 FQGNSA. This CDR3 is CASSSGYSNQPQHF. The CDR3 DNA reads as TGTGCCAGCAGCTCCGGTTATAGCAATCAGCCCCAGCATTTT. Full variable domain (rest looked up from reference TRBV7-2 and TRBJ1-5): GAGVSQSPSNKVTEKGKDVELRCDPISGHTALYWYRQSLGQGLEFLIYFQGNSAPDKSGLPSDRFSAERTGGSVSTLTIQRTQQEDSAVYLCASSSGYSNQPQHFGDGTRLSIL.

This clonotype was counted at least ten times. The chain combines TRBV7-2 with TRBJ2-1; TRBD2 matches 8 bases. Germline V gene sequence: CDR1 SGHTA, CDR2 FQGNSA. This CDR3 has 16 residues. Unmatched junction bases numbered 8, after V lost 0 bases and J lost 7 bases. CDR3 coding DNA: TGTGCCAGCAGCTTAGCCTACGGAGGCGGGAGGAATGAGCAGTTCTTC. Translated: CASSLAYGGGRNEQFF.

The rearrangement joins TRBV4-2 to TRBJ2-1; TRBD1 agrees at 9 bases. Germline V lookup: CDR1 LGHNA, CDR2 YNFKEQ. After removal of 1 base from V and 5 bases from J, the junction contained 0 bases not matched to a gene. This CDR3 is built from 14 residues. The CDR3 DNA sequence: TGTGCCAGCAGCCAAGGGGACAGGGACAATGAGCAGTTCTTC. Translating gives CASSQGDRDNEQFF.

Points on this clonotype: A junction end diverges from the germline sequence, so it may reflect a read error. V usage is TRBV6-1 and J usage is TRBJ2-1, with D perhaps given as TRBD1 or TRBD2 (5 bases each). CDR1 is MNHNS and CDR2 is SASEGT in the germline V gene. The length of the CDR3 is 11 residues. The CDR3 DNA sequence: TGTGCCAGTCTGGGGGAAGATAAGCAGTACTTT. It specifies CASLGEDKQYF.

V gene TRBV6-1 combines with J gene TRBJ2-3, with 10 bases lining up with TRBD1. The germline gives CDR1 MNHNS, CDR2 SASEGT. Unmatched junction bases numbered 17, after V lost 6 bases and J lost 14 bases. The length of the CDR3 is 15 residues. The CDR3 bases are TGTGCCAGCAGCGGACAGGCGGAGGGGACAGGGGCGCTGTATTTT. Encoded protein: CASSGQAEGTGALYF.

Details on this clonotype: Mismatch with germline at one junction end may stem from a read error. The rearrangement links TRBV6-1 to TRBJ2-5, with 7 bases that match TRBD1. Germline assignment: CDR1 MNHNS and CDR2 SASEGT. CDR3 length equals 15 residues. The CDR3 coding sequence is TGTGCCAGCAGTGAAACCAGGACAGGCCAAGAGGCCCAGTACTTC. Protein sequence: CASSETRTGQEAQYF.

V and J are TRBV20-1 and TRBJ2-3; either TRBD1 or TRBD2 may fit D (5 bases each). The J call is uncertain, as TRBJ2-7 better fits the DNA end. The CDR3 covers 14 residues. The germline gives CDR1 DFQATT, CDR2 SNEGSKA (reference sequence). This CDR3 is CGAPGGRDKETQYF. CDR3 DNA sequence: TGCGGGGCCCCCGGAGGCCGTGACAAAGAGACGCAGTACTTC.

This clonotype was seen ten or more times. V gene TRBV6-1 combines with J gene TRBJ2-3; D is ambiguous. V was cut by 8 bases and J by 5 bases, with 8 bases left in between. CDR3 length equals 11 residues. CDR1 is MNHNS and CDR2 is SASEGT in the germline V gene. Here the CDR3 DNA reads TGTGCCAGCCCCCCGGTAGATACGCAGTATTTT. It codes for CASPPVDTQYF.

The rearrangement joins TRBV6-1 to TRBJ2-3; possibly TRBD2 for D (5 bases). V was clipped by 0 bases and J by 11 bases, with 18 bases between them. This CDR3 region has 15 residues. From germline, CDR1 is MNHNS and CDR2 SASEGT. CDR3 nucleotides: TGTGCCAGCAGTGAAGCGGTCGAGAACACCGGGGAGCAGTATTTT. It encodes CASSEAVENTGEQYF.

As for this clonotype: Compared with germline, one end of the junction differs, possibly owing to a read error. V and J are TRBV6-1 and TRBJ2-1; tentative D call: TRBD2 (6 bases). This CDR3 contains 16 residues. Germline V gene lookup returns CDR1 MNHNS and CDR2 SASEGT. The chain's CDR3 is CASSEPEGVRRGAQFF. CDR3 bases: TGTGCCAGCAGTGAACCGGAGGGAGTGAGGAGGGGTGCGCAGTTTTTT.

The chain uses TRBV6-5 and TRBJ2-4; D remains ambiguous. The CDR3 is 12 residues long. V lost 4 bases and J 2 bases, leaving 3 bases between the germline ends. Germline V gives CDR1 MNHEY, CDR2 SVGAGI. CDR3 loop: CASSSPKNIQYF. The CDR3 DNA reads TGTGCCAGCAGTTCCCCCAAAAACATTCAGTACTTC.

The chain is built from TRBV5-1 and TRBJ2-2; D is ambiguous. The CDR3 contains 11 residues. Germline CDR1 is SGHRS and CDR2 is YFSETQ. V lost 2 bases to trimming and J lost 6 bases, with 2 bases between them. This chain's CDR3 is CASSFAGELFF. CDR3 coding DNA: TGCGCCAGCAGCTTCGCCGGGGAGCTGTTTTTT. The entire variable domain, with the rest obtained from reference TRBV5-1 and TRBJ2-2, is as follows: KAGVTQTPRYLIKTRGQQVTLSCSPISGHRSVSWYQQTPGQGLQFLFEYFSETQRNKGNFPGRFSGRQFSNSRSEMNVSTLELGDSALYLCASSFAGELFFGEGSRLTVL.

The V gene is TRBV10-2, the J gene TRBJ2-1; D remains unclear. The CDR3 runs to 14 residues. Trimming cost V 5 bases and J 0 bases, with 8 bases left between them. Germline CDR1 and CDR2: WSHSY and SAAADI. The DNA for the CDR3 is TGCGCCAGCAGTACGTGGGGCTCCTACAATGAGCAGTTCTTC. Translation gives CASSTWGSYNEQFF.

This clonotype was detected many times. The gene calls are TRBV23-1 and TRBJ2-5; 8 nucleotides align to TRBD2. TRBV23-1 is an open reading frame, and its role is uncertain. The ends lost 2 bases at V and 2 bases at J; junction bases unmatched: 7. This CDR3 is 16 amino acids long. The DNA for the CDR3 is TGCGCCAGCAGTCAAAGAAAACTAGCGGAACAAGAGACCCAGTACTTC. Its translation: CASSQRKLAEQETQYF.

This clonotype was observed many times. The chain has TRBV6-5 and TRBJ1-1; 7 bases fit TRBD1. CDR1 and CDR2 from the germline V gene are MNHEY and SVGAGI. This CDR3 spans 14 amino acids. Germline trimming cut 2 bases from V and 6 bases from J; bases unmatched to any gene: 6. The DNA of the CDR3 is TGTGCCAGCAGTTACCTAGGGGGCCAGGCTGAAGCTTTCTTT. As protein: CASSYLGGQAEAFF.

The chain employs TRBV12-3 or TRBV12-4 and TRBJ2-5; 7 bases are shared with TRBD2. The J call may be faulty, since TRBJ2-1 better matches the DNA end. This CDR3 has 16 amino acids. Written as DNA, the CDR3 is TGTGCCAGCAGCTGGGGGGGGACCTTGTCTTACAATGAGCAGTTCTTC. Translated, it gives CASSWGGTLSYNEQFF.

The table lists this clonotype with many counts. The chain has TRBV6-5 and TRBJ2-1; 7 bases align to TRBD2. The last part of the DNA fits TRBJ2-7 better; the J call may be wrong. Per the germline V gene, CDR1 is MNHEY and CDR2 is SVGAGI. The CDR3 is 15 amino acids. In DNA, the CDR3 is TGTGCCAGCAGTTTGGGGCCAGCGGGATGGTACGAGCAGTACTTC. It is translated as CASSLGPAGWYEQYF.

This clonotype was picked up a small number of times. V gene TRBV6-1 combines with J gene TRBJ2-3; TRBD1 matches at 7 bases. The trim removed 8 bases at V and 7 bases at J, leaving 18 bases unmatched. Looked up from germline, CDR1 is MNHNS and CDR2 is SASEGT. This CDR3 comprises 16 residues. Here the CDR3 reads CASSEGAVFLVHTQYF. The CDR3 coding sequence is TGTGCCAGCTCCGAGGGGGCCGTTTTTCTGGTGCATACGCAGTATTTT.

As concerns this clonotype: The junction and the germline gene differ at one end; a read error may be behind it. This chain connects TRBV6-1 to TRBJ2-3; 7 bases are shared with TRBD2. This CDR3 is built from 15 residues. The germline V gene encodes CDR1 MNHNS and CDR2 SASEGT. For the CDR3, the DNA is TGTGCCAGCTCCAAAGTCCGACTAGCCACAAATACGCAGTATTTC. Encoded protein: CASSKVRLATNTQYF.

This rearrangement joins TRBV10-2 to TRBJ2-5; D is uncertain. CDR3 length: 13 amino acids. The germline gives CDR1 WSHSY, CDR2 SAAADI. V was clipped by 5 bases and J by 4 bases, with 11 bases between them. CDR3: CASSLVQTETQYF. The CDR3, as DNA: TGCGCCAGCAGTTTGGTGCAGACAGAGACCCAGTACTTC.

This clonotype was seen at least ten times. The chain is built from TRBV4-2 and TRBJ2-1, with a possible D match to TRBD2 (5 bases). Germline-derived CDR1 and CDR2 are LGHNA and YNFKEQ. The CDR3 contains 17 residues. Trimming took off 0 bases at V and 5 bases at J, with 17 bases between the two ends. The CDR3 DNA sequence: TGTGCCAGCAGCCAAGATCTGGGCGGGCGAGGCAACAATGAGCAGTTCTTC. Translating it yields CASSQDLGGRGNNEQFF.

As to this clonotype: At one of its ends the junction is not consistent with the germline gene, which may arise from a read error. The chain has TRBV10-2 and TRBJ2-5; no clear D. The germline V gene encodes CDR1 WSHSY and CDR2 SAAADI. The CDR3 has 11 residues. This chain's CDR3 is CGSSDPDTQYF. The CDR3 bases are TGCGGCAGCAGTGACCCAGATACCCAGTACTTC.

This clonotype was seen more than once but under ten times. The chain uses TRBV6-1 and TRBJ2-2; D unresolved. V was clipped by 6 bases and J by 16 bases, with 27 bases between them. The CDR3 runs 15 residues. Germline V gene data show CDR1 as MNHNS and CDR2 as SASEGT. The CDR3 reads CASSGRPVRTGKQFF. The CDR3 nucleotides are TGTGCCAGCAGCGGACGGCCTGTGAGGACCGGTAAGCAGTTTTTT.

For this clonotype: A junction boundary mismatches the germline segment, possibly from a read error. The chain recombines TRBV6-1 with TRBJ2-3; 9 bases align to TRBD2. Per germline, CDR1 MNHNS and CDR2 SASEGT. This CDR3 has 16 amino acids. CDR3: CASSETWASGTDKQYF. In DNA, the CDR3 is TGTGCCAGCAGTGAAACGTGGGCTAGCGGGACCGATAAGCAGTATTTT.

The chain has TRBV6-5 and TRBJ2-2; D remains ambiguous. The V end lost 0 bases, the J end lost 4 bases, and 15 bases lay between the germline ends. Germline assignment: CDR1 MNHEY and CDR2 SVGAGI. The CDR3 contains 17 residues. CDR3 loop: CASSYSRGISGTGELFF. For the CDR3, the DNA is TGTGCCAGCAGTTACTCGAGAGGTATCTCGGGCACCGGGGAGCTGTTTTTT.

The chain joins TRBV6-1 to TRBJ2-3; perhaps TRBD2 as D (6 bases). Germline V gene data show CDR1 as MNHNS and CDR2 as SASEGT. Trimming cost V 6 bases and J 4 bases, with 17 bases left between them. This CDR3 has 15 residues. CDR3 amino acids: CASSGRDFLADTQYF. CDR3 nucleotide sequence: TGTGCCAGCAGCGGCCGGGACTTCCTCGCAGATACGCAGTATTTT.